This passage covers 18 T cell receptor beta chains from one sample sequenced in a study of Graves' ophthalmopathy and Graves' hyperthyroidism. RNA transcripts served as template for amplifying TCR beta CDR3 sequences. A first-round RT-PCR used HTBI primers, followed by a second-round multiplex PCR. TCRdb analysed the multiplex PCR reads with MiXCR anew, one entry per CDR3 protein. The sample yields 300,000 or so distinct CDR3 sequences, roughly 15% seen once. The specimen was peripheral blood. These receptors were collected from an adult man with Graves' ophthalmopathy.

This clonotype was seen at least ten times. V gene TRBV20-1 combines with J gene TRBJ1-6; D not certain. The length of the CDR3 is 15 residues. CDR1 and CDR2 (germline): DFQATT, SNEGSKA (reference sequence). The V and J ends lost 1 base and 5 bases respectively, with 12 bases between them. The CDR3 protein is CSARVIGSDNSPLHF. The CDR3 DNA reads TGCAGTGCTAGAGTAATAGGGAGTGATAATTCACCCCTCCACTTT.

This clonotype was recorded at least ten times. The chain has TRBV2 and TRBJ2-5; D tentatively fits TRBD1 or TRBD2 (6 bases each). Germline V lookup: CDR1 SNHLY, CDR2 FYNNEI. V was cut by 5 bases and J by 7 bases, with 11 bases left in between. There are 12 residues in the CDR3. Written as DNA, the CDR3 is TGTGCCAGCAGTACAGGAGGGGGGACCCAGTACTTC. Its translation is CASSTGGGTQYF.

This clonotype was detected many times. Here the CDR3 reads CASSWGRRFSSYNSPLHF. The CDR3 DNA is TGTGCCAGCAGTTGGGGACGGAGGTTCAGCTCCTATAATTCACCCCTCCACTTT. The V and J genes are TRBV6-5 and TRBJ1-6; TRBD1 is a possible D gene (5 bases). This CDR3 is built from 18 residues. Trimming cost V 4 bases and J 0 bases, with 16 bases left between them. Germline CDR1 is MNHEY and CDR2 is SVGAGI.

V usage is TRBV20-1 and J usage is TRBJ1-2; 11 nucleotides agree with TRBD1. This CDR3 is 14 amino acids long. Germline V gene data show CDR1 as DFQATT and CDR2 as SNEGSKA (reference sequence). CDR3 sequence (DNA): TGCGGCCTACAGGGGGACAGGGGGTACTATGGCTACACCTTC. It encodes CGLQGDRGYYGYTF.

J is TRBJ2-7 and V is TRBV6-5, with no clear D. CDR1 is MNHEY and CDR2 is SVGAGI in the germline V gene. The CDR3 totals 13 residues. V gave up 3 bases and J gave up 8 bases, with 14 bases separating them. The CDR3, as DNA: TGTGCCAGCAGTTATCTCGGAGAAGTCAAGCAGTACTTC. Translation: CASSYLGEVKQYF.

The CDR3 nucleotides are TGTGCCAGCAGCCGTTCCGGGACAGGGTATCTTGGTCAGCCCCAGCATTTT. Translation: CASSRSGTGYLGQPQHF. This sequence joins TRBV3-1 and TRBJ1-5, with 9 bases aligning to TRBD1. The germline CDR1 and CDR2 sequences are LGHDT and YNNKEL (reference sequence). J was trimmed by 6 bases and V by 4 bases; bases with no gene match: 13. The CDR3 contains 17 residues.

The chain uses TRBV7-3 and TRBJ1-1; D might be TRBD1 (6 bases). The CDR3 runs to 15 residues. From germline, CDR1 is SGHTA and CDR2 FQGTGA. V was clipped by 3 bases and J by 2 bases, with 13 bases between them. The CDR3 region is CASSLGRGDNTEAFF. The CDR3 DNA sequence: TGTGCCAGCAGCTTGGGGAGGGGGGATAACACTGAAGCTTTCTTT.

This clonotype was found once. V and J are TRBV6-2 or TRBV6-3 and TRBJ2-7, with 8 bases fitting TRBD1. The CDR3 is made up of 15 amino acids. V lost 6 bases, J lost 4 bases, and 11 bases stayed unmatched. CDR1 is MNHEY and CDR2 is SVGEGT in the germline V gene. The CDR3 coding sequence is TGTGCCAGCAGCCGGATCAGACAGGGGCCGTACGAGCAGTACTTC. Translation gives CASSRIRQGPYEQYF.

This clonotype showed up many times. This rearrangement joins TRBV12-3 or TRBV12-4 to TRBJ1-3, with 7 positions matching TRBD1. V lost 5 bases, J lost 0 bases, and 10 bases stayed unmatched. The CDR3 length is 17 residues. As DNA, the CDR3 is TGTGCCAGCAGTCAGGGGGATGGACCGTACTCTGGAAACACCATATATTTT. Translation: CASSQGDGPYSGNTIYF.

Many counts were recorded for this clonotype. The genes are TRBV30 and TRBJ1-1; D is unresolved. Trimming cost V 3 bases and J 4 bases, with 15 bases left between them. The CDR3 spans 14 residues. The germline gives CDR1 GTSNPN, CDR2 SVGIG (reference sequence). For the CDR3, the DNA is TGTGCCTGGAGCCCCGGGAGGGAGGGCACTGAAGCTTTCTTT. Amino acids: CAWSPGREGTEAFF.

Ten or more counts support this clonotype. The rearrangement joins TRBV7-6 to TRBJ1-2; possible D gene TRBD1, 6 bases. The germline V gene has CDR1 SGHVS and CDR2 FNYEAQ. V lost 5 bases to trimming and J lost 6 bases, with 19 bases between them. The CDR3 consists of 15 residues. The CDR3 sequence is CASSPGTRASDGYTF. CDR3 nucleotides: TGTGCCAGCAGCCCCGGGACAAGGGCAAGCGATGGCTACACCTTC.

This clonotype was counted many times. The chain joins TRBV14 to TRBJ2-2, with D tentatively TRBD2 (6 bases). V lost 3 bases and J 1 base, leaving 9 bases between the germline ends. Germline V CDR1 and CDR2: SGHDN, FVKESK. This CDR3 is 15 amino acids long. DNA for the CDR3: TGTGCCAGCAGCCAGGGACTCCTGAACACCGGGGAGCTGTTTTTT. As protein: CASSQGLLNTGELFF.

CDR3 region: CASSPRITGTDSYEQYF. DNA for the CDR3: TGTGCCAGCTCACCCCGTATTACCGGGACAGATTCCTACGAGCAGTACTTC. V is TRBV18 and J is TRBJ2-7; 7 nucleotides align to TRBD1. J lost 1 base, V lost 3 bases, and 12 bases had no gene match. Per the germline V gene, CDR1 is KGHSH and CDR2 is LQKENI. The CDR3 extends over 17 amino acids.

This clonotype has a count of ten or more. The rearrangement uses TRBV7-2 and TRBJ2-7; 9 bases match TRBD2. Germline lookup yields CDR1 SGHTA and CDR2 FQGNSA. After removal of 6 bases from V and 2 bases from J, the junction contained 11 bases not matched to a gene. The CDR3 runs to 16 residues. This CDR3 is CASRYDGTSFAYEQYF. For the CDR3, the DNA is TGTGCCAGCAGATATGACGGGACTAGCTTTGCCTACGAGCAGTACTTC.

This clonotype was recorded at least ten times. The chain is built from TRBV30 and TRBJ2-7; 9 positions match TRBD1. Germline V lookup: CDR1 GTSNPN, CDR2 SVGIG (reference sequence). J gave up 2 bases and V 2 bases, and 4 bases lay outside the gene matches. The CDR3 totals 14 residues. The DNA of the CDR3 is TGTGCCTGGAGTAAGGGACAGGGCCCCTACGAGCAGTACTTC. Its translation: CAWSKGQGPYEQYF.

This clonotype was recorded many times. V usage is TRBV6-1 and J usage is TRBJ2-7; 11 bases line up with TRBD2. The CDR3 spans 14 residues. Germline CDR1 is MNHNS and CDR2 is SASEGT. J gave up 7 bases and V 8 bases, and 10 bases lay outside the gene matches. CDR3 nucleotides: TGTGCCAGCGGGGTGGGGACTAGCGGTCGGGAGCAGTACTTC. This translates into CASGVGTSGREQYF.

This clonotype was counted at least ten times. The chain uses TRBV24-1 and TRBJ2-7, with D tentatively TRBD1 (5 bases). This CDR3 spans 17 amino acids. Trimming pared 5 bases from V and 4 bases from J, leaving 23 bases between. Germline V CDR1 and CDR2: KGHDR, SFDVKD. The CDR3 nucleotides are TGTGCCACCAGTGGTTTTGTGGATGGCCAGGGCCGATACGAGCAGTACTTC. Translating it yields CATSGFVDGQGRYEQYF.

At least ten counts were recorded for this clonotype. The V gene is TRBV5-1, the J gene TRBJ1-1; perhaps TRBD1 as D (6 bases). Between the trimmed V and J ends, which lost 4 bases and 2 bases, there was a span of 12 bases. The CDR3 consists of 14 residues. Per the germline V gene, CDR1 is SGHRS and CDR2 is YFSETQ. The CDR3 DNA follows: TGCGCCAGCAGCCATCAGGGGATCAACACTGAAGCTTTCTTT. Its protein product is CASSHQGINTEAFF.